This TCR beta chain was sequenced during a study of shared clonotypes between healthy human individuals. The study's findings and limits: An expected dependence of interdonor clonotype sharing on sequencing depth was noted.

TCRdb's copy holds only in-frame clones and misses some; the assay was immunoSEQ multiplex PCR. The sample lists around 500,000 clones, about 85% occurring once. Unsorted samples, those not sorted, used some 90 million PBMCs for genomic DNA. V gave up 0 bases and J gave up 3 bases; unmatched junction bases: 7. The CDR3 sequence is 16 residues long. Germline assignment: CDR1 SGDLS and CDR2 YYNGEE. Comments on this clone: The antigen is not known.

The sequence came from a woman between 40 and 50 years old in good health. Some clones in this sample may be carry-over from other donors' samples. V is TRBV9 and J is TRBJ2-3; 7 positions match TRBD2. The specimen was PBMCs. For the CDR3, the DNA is TGTGCCAGCAGCGTAGGAGGACTAGGTTTTACAGATACGCAGTATTTT. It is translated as CASSVGGLGFTDTQYF.